This note documents a single T cell receptor (beta chain) sequence. Its target is unknown. The assay ran at deep level. In the source study's methods: Filtering of immunoSEQ junctional sequences could not match full-length read filtering. Clones were read by immunoSEQ multiplex PCR, and TCRdb kept only the in-frame ones, dropping some. V and J calls and clone size come straight from that table; D and trimming were deduced from the DNA. The sample includes roughly 1,500,000 clones, approximately 98.5% of them seen just once. This record comes from a study of shared clonotypes between healthy human individuals. In the study overall: Three plates were used per donor for CD4 naive, three for CD4 memory, two for CD8 naive and one for CD8 memory.

Trimming removed 3 bases from V and 8 bases from J; junction bases left unmatched: 9. Looked up from germline, CDR1 is SQVTM and CDR2 is ANQGSEA. The CDR3 sequence is 15 residues long. Study-wide results and caveats: In a handful of donors, around 5% of naive CD4 clonotypes appeared in common.

The genes are TRBV29-1 and TRBJ1-4; 10 nucleotides line up with TRBD1. The TCR was taken from a man aged 25-40 years in good health. The source material was naive CD4+ T cells sorted from blood. This sample's subset: CD45RA+ positively selected. The CDR3 loop reads CSVEDRGREGEKLFF. CDR3 sequence (DNA): TGCAGCGTTGAGGACAGGGGGAGGGAAGGGGAAAAACTGTTTTTT.